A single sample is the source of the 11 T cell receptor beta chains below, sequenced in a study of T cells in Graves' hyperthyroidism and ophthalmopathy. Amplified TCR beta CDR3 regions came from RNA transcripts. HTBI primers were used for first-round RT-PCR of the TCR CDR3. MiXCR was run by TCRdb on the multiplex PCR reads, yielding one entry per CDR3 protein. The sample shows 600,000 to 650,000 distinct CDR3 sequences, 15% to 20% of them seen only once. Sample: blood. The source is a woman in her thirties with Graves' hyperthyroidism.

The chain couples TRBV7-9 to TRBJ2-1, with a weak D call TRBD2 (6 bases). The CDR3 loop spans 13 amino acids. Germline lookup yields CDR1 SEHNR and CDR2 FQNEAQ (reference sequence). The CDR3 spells CRSDQRAYNEQFF. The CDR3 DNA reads TGTCGAAGCGACCAGCGGGCCTACAATGAGCAGTTCTTC.

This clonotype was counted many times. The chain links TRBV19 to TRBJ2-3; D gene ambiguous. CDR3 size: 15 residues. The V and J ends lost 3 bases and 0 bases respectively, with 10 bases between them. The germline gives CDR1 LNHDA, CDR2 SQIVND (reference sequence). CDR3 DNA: TGTGCCAGTAGTATGGGCGAAACTAGCACAGATACGCAGTATTTT. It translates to CASSMGETSTDTQYF.

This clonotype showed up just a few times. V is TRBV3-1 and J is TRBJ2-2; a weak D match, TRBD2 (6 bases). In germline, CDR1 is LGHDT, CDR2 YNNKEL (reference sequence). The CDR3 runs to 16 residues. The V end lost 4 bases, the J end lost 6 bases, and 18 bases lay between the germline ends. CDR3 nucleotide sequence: TGTGCCAGCAGCCTAGAATCAGGGACTGGCGCCGGGGAGCTGTTTTTT. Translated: CASSLESGTGAGELFF.

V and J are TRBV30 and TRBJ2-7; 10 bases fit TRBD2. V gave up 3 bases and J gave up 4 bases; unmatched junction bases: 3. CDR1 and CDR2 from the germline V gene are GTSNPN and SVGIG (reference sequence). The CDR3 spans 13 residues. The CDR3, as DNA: TGTGCCTGGAGCAGCGGGAGGGCGTACGAGCAGTACTTC. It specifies CAWSSGRAYEQYF. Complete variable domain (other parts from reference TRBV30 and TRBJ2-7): SQTIHQWPATLVQPVGSPLSLECTVEGTSNPNLYWYRQAAGRGLQLLFYSVGIGQISSEVPQNLSASRPQDRQFILSSKKLLLSDSGFYLCAWSSGRAYEQYFGPGTRLTVT.

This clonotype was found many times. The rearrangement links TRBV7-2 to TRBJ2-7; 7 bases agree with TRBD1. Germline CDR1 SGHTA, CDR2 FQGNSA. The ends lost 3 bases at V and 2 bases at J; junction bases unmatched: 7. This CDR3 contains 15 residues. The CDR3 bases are TGTGCCAGCAGCTTCAACCCGGGACAGACCTACGAGCAGTACTTC. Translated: CASSFNPGQTYEQYF.

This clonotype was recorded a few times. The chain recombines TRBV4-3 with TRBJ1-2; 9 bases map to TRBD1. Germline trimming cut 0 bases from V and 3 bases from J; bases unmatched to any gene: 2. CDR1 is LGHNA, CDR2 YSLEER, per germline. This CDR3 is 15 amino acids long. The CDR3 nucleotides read TGCGCCAGCAGCCAAGAAACAGGGGGCTACTATGGCTACACCTTC. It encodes CASSQETGGYYGYTF.

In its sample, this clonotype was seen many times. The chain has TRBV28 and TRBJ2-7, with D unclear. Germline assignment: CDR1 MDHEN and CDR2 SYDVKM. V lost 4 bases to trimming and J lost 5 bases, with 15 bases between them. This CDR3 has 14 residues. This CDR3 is CASSSPTLINEQYF. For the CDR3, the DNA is TGTGCCAGCAGTTCACCAACCCTTATAAACGAGCAGTACTTC.

CDR3 protein: CASSLMGSTETQYF. In DNA form, the CDR3 reads TGTGCCAGCAGCTTAATGGGCTCAACGGAGACCCAGTACTTC. The chain combines TRBV7-2 with TRBJ2-5; no definite D call. Between the trimmed V and J ends, which lost 2 bases and 5 bases, there was a span of 12 bases. There are 14 residues in the CDR3. CDR1 and CDR2 from the germline V gene are SGHTA and FQGNSA.

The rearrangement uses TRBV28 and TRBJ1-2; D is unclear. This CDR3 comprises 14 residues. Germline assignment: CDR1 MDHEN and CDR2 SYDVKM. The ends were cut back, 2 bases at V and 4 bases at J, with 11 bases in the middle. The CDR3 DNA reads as TGTGCCAGCAGTTTAATAAACCCCCGCTATGGCTACACCTTC. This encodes CASSLINPRYGYTF.

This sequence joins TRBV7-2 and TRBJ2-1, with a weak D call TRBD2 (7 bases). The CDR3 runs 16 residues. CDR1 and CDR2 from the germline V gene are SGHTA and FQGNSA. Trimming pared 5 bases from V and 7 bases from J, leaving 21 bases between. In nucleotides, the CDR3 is TGTGCCAGCAGCCCCGACTCGGGGGGAGGGGGGAATGAGCAGTTCTTC. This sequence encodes CASSPDSGGGGNEQFF.

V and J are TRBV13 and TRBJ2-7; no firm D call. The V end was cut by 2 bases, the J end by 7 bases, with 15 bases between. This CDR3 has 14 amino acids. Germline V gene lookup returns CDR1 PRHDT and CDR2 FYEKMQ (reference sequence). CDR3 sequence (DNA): TGTGCCAGCAGCTTAATGGCGACCCCCGGGGAGCAGTACTTC. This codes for CASSLMATPGEQYF. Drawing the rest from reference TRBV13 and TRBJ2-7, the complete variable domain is AAGVIQSPRHLIKEKRETATLKCYPIPRHDTVYWYQQGPGQDPQFLISFYEKMQSDKGSIPDRFSAQQFSDYHSELNMSSLELGDSALYFCASSLMATPGEQYFGPGTRLTVT.